The clone carrying this TCR beta chain was recorded only once. This entry is derived from a study of blood T cell repertoires in COVID-19. As for the study in general: COVID-19 samples, acute and convalescent, were from the United States, Italy and Spain. PBMCs, B-cell-depleted T cells, or T cells provided the cDNA or gDNA that made up the material.

Study processing details: Researchers report that nucleated cell counts were estimated from reference gene primer amplification. Here immunoSEQ multiplex PCR was the method, and the copy in TCRdb shows in-frame clones only, minus some. V and J calls and clone size are those listed in that table; D and trimming were worked out from the DNA. The repertoire includes about 120,000 clones, 90% of them detected once, and 1.5% to 2% sits in the top ten. V lost 6 bases to trimming and J lost 7 bases; unmatched junction nucleotides: 14. The CDR3 is 16 amino acids. The germline CDR1 and CDR2 sequences are SGHTA and FQGNSA.

Sequencing was done on a sample of peripheral blood. J is TRBJ2-3 and V is TRBV7-2; 9 positions agree with TRBD2. The origin of this receptor is a human donor with active COVID-19. The donor label of this sample is uncertain. The CDR3 DNA follows: TGTGCCAGCAGTCCCGAGAGGAGCGGGGGGTACAATACGCAGTATTTT. As protein: CASSPERSGGYNTQYF.